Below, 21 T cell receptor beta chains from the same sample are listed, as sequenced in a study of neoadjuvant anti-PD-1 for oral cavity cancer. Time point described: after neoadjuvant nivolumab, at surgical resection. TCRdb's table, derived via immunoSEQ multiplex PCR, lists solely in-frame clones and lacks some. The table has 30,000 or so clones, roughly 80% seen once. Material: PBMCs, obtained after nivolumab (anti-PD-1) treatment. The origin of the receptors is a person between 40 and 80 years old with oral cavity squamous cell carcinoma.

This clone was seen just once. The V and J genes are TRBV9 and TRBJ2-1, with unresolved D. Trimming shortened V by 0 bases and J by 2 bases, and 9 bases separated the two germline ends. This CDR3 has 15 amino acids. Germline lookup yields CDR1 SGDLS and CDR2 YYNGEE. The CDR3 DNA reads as TGTGCCAGCAGCGTAGATCTGCTCACCTACAATGAGCAGTTCTTC. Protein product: CASSVDLLTYNEQFF. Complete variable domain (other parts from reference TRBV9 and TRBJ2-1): DSGVTQTPKHLITATGQRVTLRCSPRSGDLSVYWYQQSLDQGLQFLIQYYNGEERAKGNILERFSAQQFPDLHSELNLSSLELGDSALYFCASSVDLLTYNEQFFGPGTRLTVL.

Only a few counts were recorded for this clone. CDR3 loop: CASSIDGQKQFF. The DNA for the CDR3 is TGTGCCAGTAGTATAGACGGACAGAAGCAGTTCTTC. V and J are TRBV19 and TRBJ2-1, with D possibly TRBD1 on 6 matching bases. CDR3 length equals 12 residues. Trimming left V 0 bases short and J 11 bases short, with 8 bases between. CDR1 LNHDA and CDR2 SQIVND come from the germline V gene (reference sequence).

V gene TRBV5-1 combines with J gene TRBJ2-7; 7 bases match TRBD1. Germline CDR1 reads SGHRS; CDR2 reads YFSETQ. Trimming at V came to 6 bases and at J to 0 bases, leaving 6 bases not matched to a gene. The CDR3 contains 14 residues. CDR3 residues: CASTPRTGSYEQYF. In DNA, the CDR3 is TGCGCCAGCACTCCGCGGACAGGCTCCTACGAGCAGTACTTC.

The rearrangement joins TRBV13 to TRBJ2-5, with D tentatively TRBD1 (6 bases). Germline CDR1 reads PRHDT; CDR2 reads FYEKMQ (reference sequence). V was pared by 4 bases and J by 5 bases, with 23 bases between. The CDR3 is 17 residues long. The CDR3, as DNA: TGTGCCAGCAGCTCTACTGAACAGGGATCCGGAGAGGAGACCCAGTACTTC. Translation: CASSSTEQGSGEETQYF.

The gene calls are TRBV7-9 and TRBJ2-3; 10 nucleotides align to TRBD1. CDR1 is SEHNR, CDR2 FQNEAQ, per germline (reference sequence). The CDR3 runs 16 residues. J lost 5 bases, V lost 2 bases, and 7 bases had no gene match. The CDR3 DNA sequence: TGTGCCAGCAGCTTATCGGGACAGGGGTTAGGAGATACGCAGTATTTT. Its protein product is CASSLSGQGLGDTQYF.

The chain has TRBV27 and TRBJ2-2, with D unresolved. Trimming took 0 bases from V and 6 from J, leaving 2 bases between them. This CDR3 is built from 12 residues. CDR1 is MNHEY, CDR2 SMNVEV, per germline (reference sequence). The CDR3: CASSLSAGELFF. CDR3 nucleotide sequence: TGTGCCAGCAGTTTATCGGCCGGGGAGCTGTTTTTT.

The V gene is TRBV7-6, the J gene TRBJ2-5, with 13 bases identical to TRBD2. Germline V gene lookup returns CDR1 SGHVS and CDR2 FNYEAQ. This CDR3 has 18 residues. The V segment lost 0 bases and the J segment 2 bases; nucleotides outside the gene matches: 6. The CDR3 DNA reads TGTGCCAGCAGCTTAGCGGGACTAGCGGGGTTCCTACAAGAGACCCAGTACTTC. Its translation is CASSLAGLAGFLQETQYF. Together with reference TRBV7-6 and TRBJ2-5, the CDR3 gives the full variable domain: GAGVSQSPRYKVTKRGQDVALRCDPISGHVSLYWYRQALGQGPEFLTYFNYEAQQDKSGLPNDRFSAERPEGSISTLTIQRTEQRDSAMYRCASSLAGLAGFLQETQYFGPGTRLLVL.

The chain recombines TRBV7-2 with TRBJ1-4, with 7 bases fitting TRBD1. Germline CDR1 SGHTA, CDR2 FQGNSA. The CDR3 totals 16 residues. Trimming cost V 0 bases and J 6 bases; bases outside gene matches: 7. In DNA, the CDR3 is TGTGCCAGCAGCTTAGCGTCCGGGACAGTTCATGAAAAACTGTTTTTT. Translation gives CASSLASGTVHEKLFF.

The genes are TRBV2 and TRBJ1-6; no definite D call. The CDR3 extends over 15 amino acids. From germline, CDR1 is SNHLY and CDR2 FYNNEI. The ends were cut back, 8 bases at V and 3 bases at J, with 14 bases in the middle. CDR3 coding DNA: TGTGCCAGCCTTAGACTGGTGAACTATAATTCACCCCTCCACTTT. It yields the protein CASLRLVNYNSPLHF. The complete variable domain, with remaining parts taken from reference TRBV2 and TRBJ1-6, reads EPEVTQTPSHQVTQMGQEVILRCVPISNHLYFYWYRQILGQKVEFLVSFYNNEISEKSEIFDDQFSVERPDGSNFTLKIRSTKLEDSAMYFCASLRLVNYNSPLHFGNGTRLTVT.

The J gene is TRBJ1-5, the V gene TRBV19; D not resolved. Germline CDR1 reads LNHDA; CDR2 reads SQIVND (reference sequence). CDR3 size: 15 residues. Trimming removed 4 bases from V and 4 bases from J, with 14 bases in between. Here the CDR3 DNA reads TGTGCCAGTAGTAACCTGGCACCCGGTAATCAGCCCCAGCATTTT. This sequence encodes CASSNLAPGNQPQHF.

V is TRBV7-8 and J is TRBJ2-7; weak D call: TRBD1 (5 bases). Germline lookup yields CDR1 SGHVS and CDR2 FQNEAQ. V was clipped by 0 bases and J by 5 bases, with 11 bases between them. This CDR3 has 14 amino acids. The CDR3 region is CASSLAAGNHEQYF. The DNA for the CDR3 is TGTGCCAGCAGCTTAGCGGCAGGGAACCACGAGCAGTACTTC.

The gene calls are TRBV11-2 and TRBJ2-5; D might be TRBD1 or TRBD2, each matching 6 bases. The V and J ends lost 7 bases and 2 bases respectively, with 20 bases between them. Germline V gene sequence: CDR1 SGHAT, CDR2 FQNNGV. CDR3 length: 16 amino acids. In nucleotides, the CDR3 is TGTGCCAGCACCGCACGACCGGGGGCCGGACAAGAGACCCAGTACTTC. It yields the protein CASTARPGAGQETQYF.

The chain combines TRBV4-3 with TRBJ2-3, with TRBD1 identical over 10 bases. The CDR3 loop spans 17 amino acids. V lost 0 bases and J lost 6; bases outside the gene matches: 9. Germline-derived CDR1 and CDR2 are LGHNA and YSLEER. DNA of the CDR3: TGCGCCAGCAGCCAAGACCGAGACAGGGGGCGTAGGGATACGCAGTATTTT. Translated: CASSQDRDRGRRDTQYF.

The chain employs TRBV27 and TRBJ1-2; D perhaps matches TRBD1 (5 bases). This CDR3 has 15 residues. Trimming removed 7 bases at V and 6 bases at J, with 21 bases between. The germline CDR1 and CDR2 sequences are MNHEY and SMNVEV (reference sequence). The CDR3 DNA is TGTGCCAGCACCGTCTCTGTGGTAGGGGCGCATGGCTACACCTTC. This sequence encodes CASTVSVVGAHGYTF.

This CDR3 reads CASSQDRTGRTDTQYF. The CDR3 coding sequence is TGCGCCAGCAGCCAAGATCGGACAGGGCGGACAGATACGCAGTATTTT. This sequence joins TRBV4-3 and TRBJ2-3; 8 bases are a match to TRBD1. Germline V lookup: CDR1 LGHNA, CDR2 YSLEER. The CDR3 contains 16 residues. Trimming took 0 bases from V and 3 from J; bases not matched to a gene: 5.

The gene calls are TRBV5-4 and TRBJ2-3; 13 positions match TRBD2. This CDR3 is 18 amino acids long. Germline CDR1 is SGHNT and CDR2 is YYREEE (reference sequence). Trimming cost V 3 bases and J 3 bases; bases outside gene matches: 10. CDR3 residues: CASSSGTSGVGGTDTQYF. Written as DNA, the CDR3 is TGTGCCAGCAGCTCTGGGACTAGCGGGGTTGGGGGAACAGATACGCAGTATTTT.

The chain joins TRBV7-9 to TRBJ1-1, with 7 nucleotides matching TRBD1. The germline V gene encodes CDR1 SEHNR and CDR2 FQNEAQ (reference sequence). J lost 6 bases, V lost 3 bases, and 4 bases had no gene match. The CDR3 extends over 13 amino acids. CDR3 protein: CASSFLGQAEAFF. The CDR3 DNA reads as TGTGCCAGCAGCTTTTTAGGACAGGCTGAAGCTTTCTTT.

CDR3 region: CSVVAGPNYEQYF. The CDR3, as DNA: TGCAGCGTTGTCGCGGGGCCCAACTACGAGCAGTACTTC. The chain joins TRBV29-1 to TRBJ2-7, with D possibly matching TRBD2 (6 bases). Germline V gene data show CDR1 as SQVTM and CDR2 as ANQGSEA. Trimming pared 4 bases from V and 3 bases from J, leaving 13 bases between. This CDR3 spans 13 amino acids.

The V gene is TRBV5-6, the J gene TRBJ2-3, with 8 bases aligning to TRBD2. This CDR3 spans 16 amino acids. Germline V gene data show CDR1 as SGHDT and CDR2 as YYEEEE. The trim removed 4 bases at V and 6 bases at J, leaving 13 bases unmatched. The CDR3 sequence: CASSPYSGGFVDTQYF. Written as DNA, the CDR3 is TGTGCCAGCAGCCCTTACAGCGGGGGTTTTGTGGATACGCAGTATTTT. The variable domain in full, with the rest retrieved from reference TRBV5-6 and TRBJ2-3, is DAGVTQSPTHLIKTRGQQVTLRCSPKSGHDTVSWYQQALGQGPQFIFQYYEEEERQRGNFPDRFSGHQFPNYSSELNVNALLLGDSALYLCASSPYSGGFVDTQYFGPGTRLTVL.

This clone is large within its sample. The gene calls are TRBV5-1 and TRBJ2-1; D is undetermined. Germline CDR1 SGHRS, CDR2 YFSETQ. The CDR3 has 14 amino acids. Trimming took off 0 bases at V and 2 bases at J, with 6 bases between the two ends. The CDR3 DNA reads TGCGCCAGCAGCTTGGACCTAGCCTACAATGAGCAGTTCTTC. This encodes CASSLDLAYNEQFF.

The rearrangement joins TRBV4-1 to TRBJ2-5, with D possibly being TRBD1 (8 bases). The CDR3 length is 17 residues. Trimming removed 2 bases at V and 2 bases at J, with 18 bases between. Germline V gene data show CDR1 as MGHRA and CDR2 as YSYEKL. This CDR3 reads CASSQQFGQGGQETQYF. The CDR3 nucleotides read TGCGCCAGCAGCCAACAATTCGGACAGGGAGGGCAAGAGACCCAGTACTTC.